The entry below gives a single TCR beta chain sequence along with its context. Antigen specificity is unknown. Measured with immunoSEQ multiplex PCR; TCRdb has only the in-frame clones, and not every one. The sample holds tens of thousands of clones; around nine tenths are singletons and the top ten take around 8%. Trimming shortened V by 2 bases and J by 3 bases, and 14 bases separated the two germline ends. The CDR3 has 15 residues. Germline V lookup: CDR1 SGHAT, CDR2 FQNNGV. The sample originates from a study of cytomegalovirus exposure and HLA in healthy donors. General observations from the study: In vitro checks showed that a few CMV-associated chains really do target CMV antigens. TCR beta chains numbering roughly 150 were designated cytomegalovirus-associated.

This sequence joins TRBV11-2 and TRBJ2-7; D might be TRBD2 (5 bases). Material: PBMCs. The receptor was derived from a woman aged 18 to 35 in good health and CMV-seropositive. Here the CDR3 reads CASSLMRRRLYEQYF. In DNA, the CDR3 is TGTGCCAGCAGCTTAATGAGGAGGAGGCTCTACGAGCAGTACTTC.